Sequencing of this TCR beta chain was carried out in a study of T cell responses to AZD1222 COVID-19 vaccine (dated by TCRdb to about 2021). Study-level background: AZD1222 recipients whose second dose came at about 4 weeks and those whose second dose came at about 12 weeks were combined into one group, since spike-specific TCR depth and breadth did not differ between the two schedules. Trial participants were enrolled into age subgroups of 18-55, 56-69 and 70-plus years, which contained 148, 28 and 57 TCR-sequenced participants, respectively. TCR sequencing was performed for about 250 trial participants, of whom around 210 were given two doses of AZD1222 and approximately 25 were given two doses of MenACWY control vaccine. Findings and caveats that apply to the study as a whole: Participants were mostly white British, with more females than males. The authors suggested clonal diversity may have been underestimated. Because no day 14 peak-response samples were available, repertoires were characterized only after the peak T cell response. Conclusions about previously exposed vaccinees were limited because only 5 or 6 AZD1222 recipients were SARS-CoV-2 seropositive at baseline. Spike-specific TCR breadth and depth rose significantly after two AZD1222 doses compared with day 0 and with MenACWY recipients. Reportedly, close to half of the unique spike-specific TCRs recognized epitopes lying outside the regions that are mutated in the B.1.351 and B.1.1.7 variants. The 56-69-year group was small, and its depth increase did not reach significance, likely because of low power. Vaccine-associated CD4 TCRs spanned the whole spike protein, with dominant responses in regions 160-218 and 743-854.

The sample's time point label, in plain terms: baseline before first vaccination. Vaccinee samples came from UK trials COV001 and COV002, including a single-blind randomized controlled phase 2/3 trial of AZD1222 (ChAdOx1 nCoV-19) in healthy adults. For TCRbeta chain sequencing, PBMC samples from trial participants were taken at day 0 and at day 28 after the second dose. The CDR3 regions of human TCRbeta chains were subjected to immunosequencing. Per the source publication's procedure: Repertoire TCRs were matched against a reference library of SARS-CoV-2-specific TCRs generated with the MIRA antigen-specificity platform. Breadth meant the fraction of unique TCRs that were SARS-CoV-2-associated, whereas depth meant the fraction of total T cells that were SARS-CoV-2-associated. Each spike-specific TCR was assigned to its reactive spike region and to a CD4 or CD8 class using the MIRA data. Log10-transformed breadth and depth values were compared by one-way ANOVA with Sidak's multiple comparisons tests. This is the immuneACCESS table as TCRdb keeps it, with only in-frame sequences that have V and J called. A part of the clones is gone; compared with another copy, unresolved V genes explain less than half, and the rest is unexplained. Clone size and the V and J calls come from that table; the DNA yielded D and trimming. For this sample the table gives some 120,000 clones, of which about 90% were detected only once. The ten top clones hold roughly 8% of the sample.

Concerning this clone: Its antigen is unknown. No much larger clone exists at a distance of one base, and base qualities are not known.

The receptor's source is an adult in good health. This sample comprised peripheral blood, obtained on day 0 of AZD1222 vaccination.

The CDR3 region has the sequence CASSQRGADTQYF. The DNA sequence is given as TGTGCCAGCAGCCAAAGAGGCGCAGATACGCAGTATTTT. The chain is assembled from TRBV11-3 and TRBJ2-3; the D gene cannot be named for sure. Per the germline V gene, SGHNT is the CDR1 and YENEEA is the CDR2. Trimming removed 5 bases from V and 4 bases from J, leaving 10 bases between the germline ends. The CDR3 covers 13 residues, taking in both the cysteine and the phenylalanine. The read is trimmed to its CDR3 DNA, 39 bases read in frame from base 1.